This is a list of T cell receptor beta chains from one sample in a study of lymphopenia after photon versus proton radiotherapy. The data were produced by immunoSEQ multiplex PCR, yet TCRdb's version contains in-frame clones alone and is incomplete. The sample has several thousand clones, more than 65% seen once; the top ten hold approximately 46%. Source: peripheral blood, taken from a patient treated with proton-based radiotherapy. Receptors originate from a man at least 80 years old with esophageal cancer. Each CDR3 is given with its conserved first and last residue. The D gene is left open where the match is weak. Clone size is not always given. Where it is, it says once, few, many or a class for expanded clones.

V gene,J gene,clone size,D gene,CDR3 DNA,CDR3 protein
TRBV6-1,TRBJ2-3,-,-,TGTGCCAGCAGGGCCAGGAACACAGATACGCAGTATTTT,CASRARNTDTQYF
TRBV29-1,TRBJ1-1,-,-,TGCAGCGGCAGGACCCAAGGGAACACTGAAGCTTTCTTT,CSGRTQGNTEAFF
TRBV30,TRBJ1-3,few,-,TGTGCCTGGAGTCCACTGCAGGGTACGAACACCATATATTTT,CAWSPLQGTNTIYF
TRBV6-1,TRBJ1-3,-,-,TGTGCCAGCAGTGAAATCGTAGGCTCTGGAAACACCATATATTTT,CASSEIVGSGNTIYF
TRBV18,TRBJ1-1,-,-,TGTGCCAGCTCACCGGGGAGGCACACTGAAGCTTTCTTT,CASSPGRHTEAFF
TRBV11-3,TRBJ2-7,-,-,TGTGCCAGCAGCTTTCAGGGCCCCTACGAGCAGTACTTC,CASSFQGPYEQYF
TRBV20-1,TRBJ2-1,-,-,TGCAGTGCTAGACCGGGAAGTGAGCAGTTCTTC,CSARPGSEQFF
TRBV5-6,TRBJ1-1,-,TRBD1,TGTGCCAGCACGGGACAGGGGGAAGCTTTCTTT,CASTGQGEAFF
TRBV10-3,TRBJ1-6,once,-,TGTGCCATCGCTCAGTCGGACAGCGGGGATTCACCCCTCCACTTT,CAIAQSDSGDSPLHF
TRBV14,TRBJ2-2,-,-,TGTGCCAGCAGCTTCCCCAGAGGGAGGCACACCGGGGAGCTGTTTTTT,CASSFPRGRHTGELFF
TRBV6-5,TRBJ1-5,-,-,TGTGCCAGCAGACTCGGACCGACTCAGCCCCAGCATTTT,CASRLGPTQPQHF
TRBV11-2,TRBJ1-1,-,-,TGTGCCAGCAGCTTAGATCCTGGGTTTCGAGCTTTCTTT,CASSLDPGFRAFF
TRBV5-1,TRBJ1-5,-,-,TGCGCCAGCAGCATCCTCGGGGGCGCAGGACAGCCCCAGCATTTT,CASSILGGAGQPQHF
TRBV30,TRBJ2-7,-,TRBD1,TGTGCCTGTTGGGGCAGGGGGTCCTACGAGCAGTACTTC,CACWGRGSYEQYF
TRBV7-3,TRBJ1-1,once,-,TGTGCCAGCAGCCCCAACGCCACAGGGAAGGGGCCCAACACTGAAGCTTTCTTT,CASSPNATGKGPNTEAFF
TRBV6-6,TRBJ1-2,-,TRBD1,TGTGCCAGCAGCTACAGGGGAGATGTTGGCTACACCTTC,CASSYRGDVGYTF
TRBV6-6,TRBJ2-7,-,TRBD1,TGTGCCAGCAGTTACTCCGGGACAGGGCTCTACGAGCAGTACTTC,CASSYSGTGLYEQYF
TRBV6-5,TRBJ1-5,-,-,TGTGCCAGCAGTTACCGAGGCCTGGCCCGGTCAGCCCAGCATTTT,CASSYRGLARSAQHF
TRBV7-3,TRBJ2-4,-,TRBD1,TGTGCCAGCAGCCTCGGGGCAGGGGGCTTGGACATTCAGTACTTC,CASSLGAGGLDIQYF
TRBV5-1,TRBJ2-7,-,-,TGCGCCAGCAGCTTGGTAGCGCCCCCCTACGAGCAGTACTTC,CASSLVAPPYEQYF
TRBV19,TRBJ2-6,-,-,TGTGCCAGTAGTGAACAGAGCTCTGGGGCCAACGTCCTGACTTTC,CASSEQSSGANVLTF
TRBV7-9,TRBJ1-1,-,TRBD1,TGTGCCAGCAGCCTTCTTATATTGGGACAGGGTACGTATGAAGCTTTCTTT,CASSLLILGQGTYEAFF
TRBV11-3,TRBJ1-6,-,-,TGTGCCAGCAGCTTAGAGATCGGGAGCTCCTATAATTCACCCCTCCACTTT,CASSLEIGSSYNSPLHF
TRBV6-6,TRBJ1-5,-,-,TGTGCCGCGGGGGGTGCGGATCAGCCCCAGCATTTT,CAAGGADQPQHF
TRBV2,TRBJ1-2,few,-,TGTGCCAGCAGTTGGGGCAGGGCTGGGTACAATGGCTACACCTTC,CASSWGRAGYNGYTF
TRBV13,TRBJ2-3,-,-,TGTGCCAGCGGTCTCTACACAGATACGCAGTATTTT,CASGLYTDTQYF
TRBV7-3,TRBJ1-1,-,TRBD1,TGTGCCAGCAGCGCAACAGGGGGAACCACTGAAGCTTTCTTT,CASSATGGTTEAFF
TRBV30,TRBJ1-4,few,TRBD1,TGTGCCTGGAGTGTAAGACAGGGTGGTCGAAAAACTGTTTTT,CAWSVRQGGRKTVF
TRBV11-3,TRBJ2-7,-,TRBD2,TGTGCCAGCAGCCCTACCCTCGCCGGGACTACCGCTCCCGAGCAGTACTTC,CASSPTLAGTTAPEQYF
TRBV14,TRBJ2-5,-,-,TGTGCCAGCAGCCGAGACATTTTTAGCGGCCTCGTCCAAGAGACCCAGTACTTC,CASSRDIFSGLVQETQYF
TRBV29-1,TRBJ1-1,medium-sized,-,TGCAGCGTTGTAGAGCCGACCGAAGCTTTCTTT,CSVVEPTEAFF
TRBV28,TRBJ1-5,-,-,TGTGCCAGCAGTTTAACTCCTAAGAAGCCCCAGCATTTT,CASSLTPKKPQHF
TRBV7-1,TRBJ1-6,-,TRBD1,TGTGCCAGCAGCTTAGTAGACAGGGATCCTACCCCCCACTTT,CASSLVDRDPTPHF
TRBV7-8,TRBJ1-2,-,-,TGTGCCAGCAGGACCGCGGGGGGGAACTATGGCTACACCTTC,CASRTAGGNYGYTF
TRBV19,TRBJ2-2,-,-,TGTGCCAGTAGCAACCCTAACACCGGGGAGCTGTTTTTT,CASSNPNTGELFF
TRBV15,TRBJ2-3,once,TRBD2,TGTGCCACCAGCAGAGCCCGGGTAGCGGGGGGGCGAGGAGATACGCAGTATTTT,CATSRARVAGGRGDTQYF
TRBV6-1,TRBJ1-3,-,-,TGTGCCAGCACCCCCCCGGGAAACACCATATATTTT,CASTPPGNTIYF
TRBV14,TRBJ1-6,-,TRBD1,TGTGCCAGCAGCCCGGCCGACAGGGGTAGTTCACCCCTCCACTTT,CASSPADRGSSPLHF
TRBV14,TRBJ1-3,once,TRBD1,TGTGCCAGCAGCCAAGTCGGGGGACAGGGTCCTGGAAACACCATATATTTT,CASSQVGGQGPGNTIYF
TRBV11-3,TRBJ2-7,-,-,TGTGCCAGCAGCTTAGCACCGGTAAGGGAGTACGAGCAGTACTTC,CASSLAPVREYEQYF
TRBV6-1,TRBJ2-4,-,TRBD2,TGTGCCAGTTCTAGCGGGAGGGCCGACGGGGACATTCAGTACTTC,CASSSGRADGDIQYF
TRBV5-1,TRBJ2-2,-,-,TGCGCCAGCAGCGTTGACAGTATCAGCACCGGGGAGCTGTTTTTT,CASSVDSISTGELFF
TRBV7-2,TRBJ1-2,-,-,TGTGCCAGCAGCTCCGGGTACCGCGGTGGCTACACCTTC,CASSSGYRGGYTF
TRBV7-6,TRBJ2-7,-,TRBD1,TGTGCCAGCAGCCAAGTGCTAGGGACAGGGTCGGGTGAGCAGTACTTC,CASSQVLGTGSGEQYF
TRBV7-9,TRBJ2-1,few,TRBD1,TGTGCCAGCAGCTACCCCTCAGGGGGAAGCTCCTACAATGAGCAGTTCTTC,CASSYPSGGSSYNEQFF
TRBV6-5,TRBJ2-2,-,-,TGTGCCAGCAGTTACGACCTTTCGAAGGTCGGGGAGCTGTTTTTT,CASSYDLSKVGELFF
TRBV13,TRBJ1-2,-,-,TGTGCCAGCAGGACCGCGGGGGGGAACTATGGCTACACCTTC,CASRTAGGNYGYTF
TRBV25-1,TRBJ1-1,-,-,TGTGCCAGCAGTGTCAGGGATAGGGCAGCTTTCTTT,CASSVRDRAAFF
TRBV18,TRBJ1-5,-,TRBD1,TGTGCCAGCTCACCGGACAGGGACCAGCCCCAGCATTTT,CASSPDRDQPQHF
TRBV11-3,TRBJ2-1,few,-,TGTGCCAGCAGCTTAGACGGGACTCTGTACAATGAGCAGTTCTTC,CASSLDGTLYNEQFF
TRBV9,TRBJ2-3,-,TRBD2,TGTGCCAGCAGCGTAGGGGAGCGGGGGACCACAGATACGCAGTATTTT,CASSVGERGTTDTQYF
TRBV15,TRBJ2-7,-,-,TGTGCCACCAGCGTAGATGGGGGCGCCTCCTACGAGCAGTACTTC,CATSVDGGASYEQYF
TRBV11-3,TRBJ1-2,few,-,TGTGCCAGCAGCCAAGAGGGCAGGCAAGGGAGCTATGGCTACACCTTC,CASSQEGRQGSYGYTF
TRBV30,TRBJ2-2,-,-,TGTGGTTTCGGCACTAGGACCGGGGAGCTGTTTTTT,CGFGTRTGELFF
TRBV7-9,TRBJ1-1,once,-,TGTGCCAGCAGCTTCGATTCGAACACTGAAGCTTTCTTT,CASSFDSNTEAFF